This passage covers 18 T cell receptor beta chains from one sample sequenced in a study of T cell changes during pregnancy in multiple sclerosis. Sequencing used immunoSEQ multiplex PCR; TCRdb keeps in-frame clones, though not all of them. The repertoire has around 16,000 clones, 75% to 85% of them found once; the top ten carry about a sixth. The sample in question was CD8+ T cells from peripheral blood mononuclear cells, obtained after pregnancy. The receptors here all came from a female donor in good health, enrolled as a control in a pregnancy study.

The chain joins TRBV6-1 to TRBJ2-5, with 8 bases aligning to TRBD1. From germline, CDR1 is MNHNS and CDR2 SASEGT. J was trimmed by 1 base and V by 2 bases; bases with no gene match: 6. This CDR3 contains 16 residues. This CDR3 is CASSESLGTGQETQYF. In DNA form, the CDR3 reads TGTGCCAGCAGTGAAAGTCTAGGGACAGGCCAAGAGACCCAGTACTTC.

This chain links TRBV28 with TRBJ1-5, with D possibly matching TRBD1 (5 bases). Germline V gives CDR1 MDHEN, CDR2 SYDVKM. CDR3 length: 14 amino acids. V shed 5 bases and J shed 3 bases, with 11 bases lying between them. Written as DNA, the CDR3 is TGTGCCAGCAGTAAGGGACTGATCAATCAGCCCCAGCATTTT. The encoded protein is CASSKGLINQPQHF.

Here the CDR3 DNA reads TGTGCCAGCAGCGCGGGACAGGGTGGTTCCTACGAGCAGTACTTC. This codes for CASSAGQGGSYEQYF. V and J are TRBV9 and TRBJ2-7; TRBD1 aligns across 9 bases. This CDR3 spans 15 amino acids. From germline, CDR1 is SGDLS and CDR2 YYNGEE. The V and J ends lost 3 bases and 1 base, in that order; junction bases with no gene match: 5.

This chain joins TRBV4-3 and TRBJ1-3, with D unclear. Trimming pared 3 bases from V and 4 bases from J, leaving 19 bases between. The CDR3 covers 17 residues. Germline V CDR1 and CDR2: LGHNA, YSLEER. This chain's CDR3 is CASSQAAGRAPGNTIYF. The CDR3 DNA sequence: TGCGCCAGCAGCCAGGCCGCTGGGCGGGCTCCGGGAAACACCATATATTTT.

This clone was seen only once. The chain carries TRBV13 and TRBJ1-1; 7 bases align to TRBD1. The germline V gene encodes CDR1 PRHDT and CDR2 FYEKMQ (reference sequence). The junction had 17 bases not matched to a gene; V was cut back by 9 bases and J by 4 bases. The length of the CDR3 is 16 residues. CDR3 bases: TGTGCCAGTGGAAAAGGAAAGGGGGCTTTGCCCACTGAAGCTTTCTTT. Its translation: CASGKGKGALPTEAFF. The full variable domain, its missing parts supplied by reference TRBV13 and TRBJ1-1, is AAGVIQSPRHLIKEKRETATLKCYPIPRHDTVYWYQQGPGQDPQFLISFYEKMQSDKGSIPDRFSAQQFSDYHSELNMSSLELGDSALYFCASGKGKGALPTEAFFGQGTRLTVV.

This rearrangement joins TRBV15 to TRBJ1-2; possibly TRBD1 for D (6 bases). There are 17 residues in the CDR3. V dropped 0 bases and J dropped 3 bases, with 17 bases sitting between them. CDR1 is LNHNV and CDR2 is YYDKDF in the germline V gene (reference sequence). For the CDR3, the DNA is TGTGCCACCAGCAGAGATCTTGGAGCAGGGGTGGACTATGGCTACACCTTC. Encoded protein: CATSRDLGAGVDYGYTF.

Here the CDR3 reads CASSPERSSDEQYF. In DNA form, the CDR3 reads TGTGCCAGCAGCCCGGAACGGAGTAGCGACGAGCAGTACTTC. V and J are TRBV7-9 and TRBJ2-7, with D perhaps matching TRBD2 (5 bases). This CDR3 is built from 14 residues. The germline CDR1 and CDR2 sequences are SEHNR and FQNEAQ (reference sequence). Trimming took off 5 bases at V and 5 bases at J, with 16 bases between the two ends.

The chain couples TRBV27 to TRBJ2-3, with 9 bases matching TRBD2. Germline CDR1 is MNHEY and CDR2 is SMNVEV (reference sequence). CDR3 length: 17 amino acids. J was trimmed by 2 bases and V by 4 bases; bases with no gene match: 10. The CDR3 loop is CASSSGLAGENTDTQYF. The CDR3 nucleotides are TGTGCCAGCAGTTCGGGATTAGCGGGAGAGAACACAGATACGCAGTATTTT.

The V and J genes are TRBV7-9 and TRBJ2-3, with 8 bases that match TRBD2. Germline CDR1 reads SEHNR; CDR2 reads FQNEAQ (reference sequence). The CDR3 has 15 amino acids. V lost 4 bases, J lost 3 bases, and 6 bases stayed unmatched. The CDR3: CASSWTSLVTDTQYF. DNA of the CDR3: TGTGCCAGCAGCTGGACTAGCTTGGTGACAGATACGCAGTATTTT.

This clone was observed a handful of times. The chain recombines TRBV9 with TRBJ2-3; 12 bases line up with TRBD2. Looked up from germline, CDR1 is SGDLS and CDR2 is YYNGEE. The CDR3 sequence is 17 residues long. The V gene end was trimmed by 0 bases and the J gene end by 3 bases; junction bases not matched to a gene: 5. CDR3 nucleotide sequence: TGTGCCAGCAGCGTAGTCTCGGGGACTAGCGGGACAGATACGCAGTATTTT. It specifies CASSVVSGTSGTDTQYF.

The genes are TRBV6-1 and TRBJ1-5; 7 bases are a match to TRBD1. V lost 3 bases, J lost 2 bases, and 7 bases stayed unmatched. Germline CDR1 is MNHNS and CDR2 is SASEGT. The CDR3 contains 16 residues. CDR3 DNA: TGTGCCAGCAGTGATAGGGGGCGGGGGGGCAATCAGCCCCAGCATTTT. Its protein is CASSDRGRGGNQPQHF.

The V and J genes are TRBV7-3 and TRBJ1-1, with D maybe TRBD1 (5 bases). V lost 1 base and J lost 4, with 7 bases in between. This CDR3 is built from 13 residues. Germline values: CDR1 SGHTA, CDR2 FQGTGA. This chain's CDR3 is CASSLKGSTEAFF. As DNA, the CDR3 is TGTGCCAGCAGCTTAAAGGGGTCCACTGAAGCTTTCTTT.

CDR3 loop: CASSTGGTDTQYF. The CDR3, as DNA: TGTGCCAGCAGTACAGGGGGCACAGATACGCAGTATTTT. This chain uses TRBV25-1 with TRBJ2-3, with 7 bases identical to TRBD1. The J segment lost 1 base and the V segment lost 5 bases, leaving 0 bases of the junction unmatched. The CDR3 covers 13 residues. From germline, CDR1 is MGHDK and CDR2 SYGVNS.

About this clone itself: A read error may produce the germline difference seen at one junction end. The CDR3 reads CASSFRVSGEQYF. In nucleotides, the CDR3 is TGTGCTAGCAGCTTCCGGGTATCGGGCGAGCAGTACTTC. This chain links TRBV7-7 with TRBJ2-7; D call uncertain. Per germline, CDR1 SSHAT and CDR2 FNYEAQ (reference sequence). The CDR3 contains 13 residues.

The chain links TRBV4-3 to TRBJ2-3; TRBD2 agrees at 11 bases. With 1 base clipped from V and 2 bases from J, the junction kept 11 bases outside the gene matches. From germline, CDR1 is LGHNA and CDR2 YSLEER. This CDR3 is built from 19 residues. CDR3 DNA: TGCGCCAGCAGCCAAGTATCCCGCGCTAGCGGGGGGCACACAGATACGCAGTATTTT. Protein: CASSQVSRASGGHTDTQYF.

The J gene is TRBJ1-2, the V gene TRBV20-1; unclear D gene. The germline CDR1 and CDR2 sequences are DFQATT and SNEGSKA (reference sequence). The CDR3 sequence is 11 residues long. The CDR3 DNA reads TGCAGCCACCTGAGTCCCTATGGCTACACCTTC. Encoded protein: CSHLSPYGYTF.

This chain connects TRBV5-4 to TRBJ2-3, with TRBD2 identical over 7 bases. The V segment lost 4 bases and the J segment 6 bases; nucleotides outside the gene matches: 17. The CDR3 is 17 amino acids. CDR1 SGHNT and CDR2 YYREEE come from the germline V gene (reference sequence). CDR3 nucleotides: TGTGCCAGCAGCCGGCCCTTCGAGGGGAGGGCCCTCGATACGCAGTATTTT. Translated: CASSRPFEGRALDTQYF. Drawing the rest from reference TRBV5-4 and TRBJ2-3, the complete variable domain is ETGVTQSPTHLIKTRGQQVTLRCSSQSGHNTVSWYQQALGQGPQFIFQYYREEENGRGNFPPRFSGLQFPNYSSELNVNALELDDSALYLCASSRPFEGRALDTQYFGPGTRLTVL.

This clone was observed a handful of times. The chain joins TRBV15 to TRBJ2-2; D remains unclear. V was trimmed by 3 bases and J by 3 bases, leaving 8 bases between them. CDR1 and CDR2 from the germline V gene are LNHNV and YYDKDF (reference sequence). CDR3 size: 14 residues. The chain's CDR3 is CATSSGGDTGELFF. CDR3 DNA sequence: TGTGCCACCAGCAGTGGCGGAGACACCGGGGAGCTGTTTTTT.